The table lists the clone carrying this TCR beta chain with many counts. As yet, its antigen is unknown. Primed by a sample-barcoded 5' primer and a J-beta primer mix, a second PCR proceeded for 7 to 11 cycles. TCRdb recomputed calls from the 5' RACE reads with MiXCR, one row per CDR3 protein. Of around 1,800,000 distinct CDR3 sequences listed, 39% are singletons. The sample comes from a study of blood T cells in healthy people across ages. Study results and caveats: PBMCs left unsorted prevented a conclusive naive versus antigen-experienced comparison.

The CDR3 length is 13 residues. Trimming took off 2 bases at V and 5 bases at J, with 7 bases between the two ends. Total RNA was isolated from each sample in quantities of at least 6 micrograms. Sequencing used blood. The V gene is TRBV12-3 or TRBV12-4, the J gene TRBJ2-1, with unresolved D. This TCR came from a human donor in good health. CDR3 amino acids: CASSLNNNNEQFF. The CDR3 coding sequence is TGTGCCAGCAGTTTAAACAACAACAATGAGCAGTTCTTC.